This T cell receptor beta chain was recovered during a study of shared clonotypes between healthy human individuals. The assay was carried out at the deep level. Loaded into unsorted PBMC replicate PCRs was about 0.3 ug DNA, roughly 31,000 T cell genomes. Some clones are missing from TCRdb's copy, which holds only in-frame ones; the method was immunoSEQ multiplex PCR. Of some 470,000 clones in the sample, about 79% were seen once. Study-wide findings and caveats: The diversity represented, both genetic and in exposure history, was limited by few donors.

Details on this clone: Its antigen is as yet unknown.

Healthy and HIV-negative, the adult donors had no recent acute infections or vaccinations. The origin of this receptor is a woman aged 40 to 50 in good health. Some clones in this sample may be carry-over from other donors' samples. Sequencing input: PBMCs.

The CDR3 loop reads CAWSVSWEDNNEQFF. The CDR3 DNA reads TGTGCCTGGAGTGTGTCGTGGGAGGACAACAATGAGCAGTTCTTC. The rearrangement links TRBV30 to TRBJ2-1; a possible D gene is TRBD2 (6 bases). Per the germline V gene, CDR1 is GTSNPN and CDR2 is SVGIG (reference sequence). V lost 0 bases and J 5 bases, leaving 14 bases between the germline ends. The CDR3 runs to 15 residues.